This T cell receptor beta chain was captured in a study of B cell selection in AIRE deficiency. Study-wide results and limits: Patient Tconv and Treg cells showed healthy-like TCRBV usage, CDR3 length, diversity. Approximately 31% of healthy-shared Treg sequences were found among patient Tconv cells. Shared Treg sequences were biased toward short CDR3s with few non-templated nucleotide insertions.

The germline V gene encodes CDR1 LNHDA and CDR2 SQIVND (reference sequence). V gave up 6 bases and J gave up 4 bases, with 10 bases separating them. The CDR3 extends over 13 amino acids. Concerning this clone itself: Its antigen is currently unknown.

Original methodology: Conventional T cell pools: roughly 110,000 distinct patient, fewer than 1.5x10^5 donor TCRbeta sequences. Only in-frame clones appear in the TCRdb table, and some are missing; sequencing was by immunoSEQ multiplex PCR. The V and J calls and clone size come from that table; D and trimming were worked out from the DNA. The repertoire holds about 21,000 clones, 97% seen once, with about 0.19% in the top ten. Conventional CD4 T cells were sorted as CD4+CD127+ cells. V is TRBV19 and J is TRBJ2-1, with D possibly matching TRBD1 (5 bases). The origin of this receptor is a human donor with AIRE deficiency. The specimen was conventional CD4+ T cells sorted from PBMCs. The CDR3 sequence is CASRITGYNEQFF. As DNA, the CDR3 is TGTGCCAGTAGAATCACAGGATACAATGAGCAGTTCTTC.